This entry features one T cell receptor beta chain sequence. Its matching antigen is unknown. This entry belongs to a study of CXCR3-negative and CXCR3-positive naive CD8 T cells. The overall study: The study obtained 130 million to 150 million TRB reads, about 1.5 +/- 0.3 million per library. Points from the study as a whole: Both of the naive subsets showed about the same high diversity, but memory CD8+ cells had much less. PBMCs showed partially decreased CXCR3 expression after cryopreservation, and most assays used fresh PBMCs. Naive CXCR3-negative cells resembled naive CXCR3-positive cells in TRBV-TRBJ usage; memory cells differed.

Through 5' RACE with UMI labels, the TRB cDNA libraries were prepared. Each CDR3 protein gets one entry in TCRdb, which reprocessed the 5' RACE reads and gives no DNA. Its clone listing holds 45,000 or so distinct CDR3 sequences. The sequence derives from a human donor in good health. Some clones in this sample may be carry-over from other donors' samples. The sequenced sample was memory CD8+ T cells from blood.

The CDR3 protein is CASTGTANTEAFF. The chain carries TRBV2 and TRBJ1-1; TCRdb returns TRBD1, unconfirmable since there is no DNA. Germline lookup yields CDR1 SNHLY and CDR2 FYNNEI. This CDR3 comprises 13 residues.